What follows is one TCR beta chain and its context. Its antigen has not been determined. No base quality values were provided; no much bigger clone lies one nucleotide off. The cysteine opens and the phenylalanine closes a CDR3 of 14 amino acids. The sequence is cut down to CDR3 DNA, 42 bases in frame from base 1. The germline ends are 4 bases apart after V is trimmed by 0 bases and J by 0 bases. CDR1 LGHNA and CDR2 YSLEER were looked up in the germline V gene. This entry belongs to a study of cytomegalovirus exposure and HLA in healthy donors (dated by TCRdb to the late 2010s). Study-wide context: According to an earlier analysis of several hundred of the donors, 150 million to 200 million T cells yielded 117 million unique TCR beta sequences and about 300 Gb of sequence data. An early release covering about 600 HLA-typed donors comprised approximately 300 gigabases of sequencing data and tens of millions of unique TCR sequences. Among the roughly 400 genotyped donors, around 81% belonged to the genetic ancestry cluster associated with self-reported Caucasian donors. The study aimed to test whether cataloging public T cell receptors could reveal signatures of past pathogen exposure. Using immunosequencing, the study profiled T cell repertoires from 500 to 800 subjects and related those repertoires to cytomegalovirus serostatus. In addition to the first cohort of 666 subjects, a separate validation cohort of approximately 110 different subjects was used. High-throughput TCR immunosequencing, statistical association of individual TCRs with disease status, and machine learning were combined to predict cytomegalovirus infection status. In a later analysis, previously published TCR beta repertoires from hundreds of donors were re-analyzed and high-resolution HLA genotyping was added so that TCR occurrence patterns could be studied. Rather than using new phenotypic data, the later analysis identified candidate immune exposures from TCR beta sequences and from how often those sequences occurred across donors. An earlier analysis of 587 of the donors used high-throughput TCR beta sequencing to judge whether each TCR beta V gene segment behaved as functional or pseudogenic. Donor age, sex, ethnicity and CMV serostatus were compiled together with the repertoire data. A later genetic analysis used genome-wide SNP genotypes for about three fifths of the 666 donors, treating that subset as a discovery cohort. All discovery cohort repertoires had been generated on a single sequencing platform. Class I and class II HLA loci were covered by the typing at four-digit resolution. The number of typed donors differed by locus: about 620-640 for A, B, C, DRB1 and DQB1; some 500 for DQA1; 606 for DPA1; and roughly 450 for DPB1. Because of strong linkage in the cohort, four to six DR-DQ haplotypes were treated as single units for association and clustering. Among around 400 genotyped donors of the cohort, an average of around 240,000 unique TCR beta nucleotide sequences was sequenced per donor, of which approximately 19% were non-productive.

The paper as a whole reports these results and caveats: The 87-base-pair reads could not distinguish some IMGT-functional V segments, including TRBV6-2 and TRBV6-3, so those segments were excluded. Roughly uniform sequencing depth across donors was assumed in presence/absence analyses, although this assumption may not hold. A further reported finding was that TCR beta sequences accurately predicted the HLA-A and HLA-B alleles for most subjects in the first cohort. Broadly in line with IMGT annotations, most TCR beta V segments showed up in productive rearrangements about 90% or about 30% of the time in an earlier analysis of 450 to 750 of the donors. In vitro tests confirmed that a few of the cytomegalovirus-associated TCR beta chains recognize cytomegalovirus antigens. In a later genetic analysis, fewer N-insertions in productive TCRs were reported among donors in an Asian-associated ancestry cluster than the roughly 700-donor mean. Because some donors lacked HLA typing at each locus, the association tests relied only on the typed subset. Because counts were too low, under 20 rarely observed V segments, including chromosome 9 orphons, were left out of the earlier analysis of 587 of the donors. According to a later analysis, parvovirus B19, influenza, CMV and Epstein-Barr virus appeared linked to several top co-occurrence clusters. Cytomegalovirus status was reported to be diagnosed by the classifier with high specificity and sensitivity in both the original and validation cohorts. Linkage disequilibrium might explain the correlated functional status among segregating V segments, but an unknown experimental factor could not be ruled out. Specific HLA alleles were associated with 15,000 to 20,000 TCR beta sequences at a false discovery rate of 0.05 in a later analysis. Immune exposure information for the cohort was limited to CMV serostatus. In a later analysis, the rate of TCR association differed among HLA loci, with DRB1 alleles having the most associated TCRs and HLA-C alleles having the fewest. It was suggested by the authors that the approach could potentially be generalized to other disease states and immunological phenotypes. In this cohort, only TCR beta chains were sequenced, and detectable features were limited by the absence of alpha or paired-chain data. Most TCR sequences were seen in very few donors, while some public TCRs were found in many individuals. In a later genetic analysis, a missense DCLRE1C variant was associated with V-gene and J-gene trimming of TCR beta chains, and the association was replicated in an independent cohort. A cluster of highly shared sequence variants was judged likely to represent a technical artifact of the sequencing pipeline. According to a later analysis, most CMV-associated TCR beta chains appeared to be HLA-restricted, and the HLA associations seemed to be driven largely by CMV exposure. A later analysis found that HLA-associated TCR beta chains were more clonally expanded and had lower generation probabilities than equally common non-associated chains. Strong co-occurrence of HLA alleles, especially DR and DQ, made assigning TCR associations to individual alleles difficult. The study gave a list of 150 to 200 TCR beta chains associated with cytomegalovirus.

The library was generated by the immunoSEQ multiplex PCR assay. For the multiplex PCR, a mixture combining 60 forward primers for TCR Vbeta segments and 13 reverse primers for TCR Jbeta segments was used. A multiplex PCR assay on genomic DNA amplified the CDR3 region of rearranged TCR beta genes. The Illumina HiSeq System was used to sequence the amplified TCR beta libraries as 87-base-pair reads. As for the original processing: Across the 500 to 850 repertoires, a later analysis counted 80 million or so unique TCR beta chains, roughly 11 million of which were shared by at least two donors. Raw reads were error-corrected and collapsed into unique sequences with a nearest-neighbor algorithm that merged closely related sequences to remove PCR and sequencing errors. CDR3 sequences were aligned to IMGT reference sequences to assign V, D and J gene segments. For a sequence to be retained, a match of at least six nucleotides was required to both a V gene segment and a J gene segment. Rearrangements were classified as productive when the CDR3 lacked stop codons and remained in frame with V and J, and all other rearrangements were classified as non-productive. CDR3 was defined by IMGT convention, running from the second conserved V-encoded cysteine to the conserved J-encoded phenylalanine. Sequences without an unambiguous match to a single V gene segment were excluded from the earlier analysis of a few hundred of the donors. An earlier analysis of a few hundred of the donors classified V segments as functional when productive rearrangements were above 56.7% and as segregating when the standard deviation between donors was above 5%. A statistical classification framework was built for diagnosing cytomegalovirus status from the catalog of TCR beta chain sequences. A later analysis assigned V and J genes by comparing TCR nucleotide sequences with IMGT/GENE-DB human TR gene sequences. Using the TCRdist pipeline, a later analysis assigned CDR3 sequences along with most-parsimonious VDJ recombination scenarios. A later analysis defined each TCR beta chain by its CDR3 amino acid sequence plus V-gene family, and excluded reads lacking a unique V-gene family. A later analysis removed 450 to 600 highly shared, low-generation-probability nucleotide sequences to deal with suspected cross-contamination and a sequencing artifact. For each public chain, a later analysis derived a clonal expansion index from normalized ranks of inferred template counts within each repertoire. Generation probabilities in a later analysis came from a VDJ recombination model fitted to out-of-frame rearrangements, and those results were checked against IGoR. In a later analysis, hypergeometric tests were used to score TCR-TCR, TCR-HLA and TCR-CMV co-occurrence, with a repertoire-size bias correction applied to TCR pairs. In a later analysis, false discovery rates were estimated by permuting HLA or CMV assignments 20 times. In a later analysis, co-occurring TCRs were grouped with DBSCAN, and TCRdist sequence similarity was added when clustering was performed within HLA-allele-positive subsets. For co-occurrence clustering, repertoires with fewer than 30,000 or more than 120,000 public chains were excluded, along with roughly five repertoires with anomalous nucleotide sharing. The immuneACCESS repertoire file appears here via TCRdb, limited to in-frame rearrangements. These files lack a portion of the clones; in checked studies, under half of the deficit traces to unresolved V genes, and the cause of the others is not known. Clone size and the V and J calls come from that table; the DNA yielded D and trimming. Across this sample there are 100,000 or so clones, with around 74% seen only once. The ten largest clonotypes hold about 14% of the sample.

In total, approximately 700 healthy bone marrow donors made up the cohort. At the time of sampling, every cohort member was nominally healthy, though immune exposures that went unrecorded were likely present. The donor was CMV seropositive and was included in the group of 270 or so seropositive cohort members. Every donor gave a peripheral blood sample, and the peripheral blood mononuclear cells from that sample were used for TCR beta sequencing. The Qiagen DNeasy Blood Extraction Kit was used to extract genomic DNA from the blood cell samples. Sequencing used PBMCs. The TCR sequence derives from a male donor in good health and CMV-seropositive. Recombination connected TRBV4-3 to TRBJ2-3, with the D gene not clear enough to name. The CDR3 has the sequence CASSQDVSTDTQYF. DNA sequence: TGCGCCAGCAGCCAAGACGTTAGCACAGATACGCAGTATTTT.